These 29 T cell receptor beta chains share one sample of origin, sequenced in a study of blood T cell repertoires in COVID-19. Only in-frame clones appear in the TCRdb table, and some are missing; sequencing was by immunoSEQ multiplex PCR. The sample has about 260,000 clones, approximately 87% seen once. The material sequenced was peripheral blood. These receptors all come from a woman aged 40 to 50 who had recovered from COVID-19.

This sequence joins TRBV2 and TRBJ1-2; 7 nucleotides align to TRBD1. The CDR3 loop spans 13 amino acids. The V gene end was trimmed by 4 bases and the J gene end by 8 bases; junction bases not matched to a gene: 7. The V gene's germline CDR1 is SNHLY and CDR2 FYNNEI. CDR3 DNA: TGTGCCAGCAGTGGGACAGGAGCCCTCGGCTACACCTTC. Translation gives CASSGTGALGYTF.

This clone was seen a single time. The chain has TRBV14 and TRBJ1-3; 12 positions match TRBD1. Looked up from germline, CDR1 is SGHDN and CDR2 is FVKESK. The CDR3 spans 16 residues. Trimming cost V 4 bases and J 4 bases; bases outside gene matches: 5. DNA of the CDR3: TGTGCCAGCAGCCCCTCGGGACAGGGGGCCGGAAACACCATATATTTT. This encodes CASSPSGQGAGNTIYF. Using reference TRBV14 and TRBJ1-3 for the parts outside the CDR3, the full variable domain is EAGVTQFPSHSVIEKGQTVTLRCDPISGHDNLYWYRRVMGKEIKFLLHFVKESKQDESGMPNNRFLAERTGGTYSTLKVQPAELEDSGVYFCASSPSGQGAGNTIYFGEGSWLTVV.

The chain joins TRBV10-3 to TRBJ1-1; 7 bases map to TRBD1. The CDR3 is made up of 16 amino acids. The V gene's germline CDR1 is ENHRY and CDR2 SYGVKD. V lost 0 bases to trimming and J lost 5 bases; unmatched junction nucleotides: 9. The CDR3 region has the DNA TGTGCCATCAGTGAGTCAGGGGGCGCGTCCTATACTGAAGCTTTCTTT. Translated: CAISESGGASYTEAFF.

The chain combines TRBV6-5 with TRBJ2-3; 7 positions agree with TRBD2. This CDR3 is built from 15 residues. After removal of 0 bases from V and 1 base from J, the junction contained 1 base not matched to a gene. In germline, CDR1 is MNHEY, CDR2 SVGAGI. CDR3 DNA sequence: TGTGCCAGCAGTTACTCGGCGGGGGGCACAGATACGCAGTATTTT. This translates into CASSYSAGGTDTQYF.

The CDR3 region has the DNA TGTGCCAGCAGCTCCCCTCCCTTTACAATTAACTATGGCTACACCTTC. It specifies CASSSPPFTINYGYTF. The chain uses TRBV11-3 and TRBJ1-2; D gene unclear. The V end lost 4 bases, the J end lost 1 base, and 16 bases lay between the germline ends. Germline V gene data show CDR1 as SGHNT and CDR2 as YENEEA. This CDR3 has 16 residues.

The genes are TRBV20-1 and TRBJ2-2; 11 bases are shared with TRBD2. Germline V gives CDR1 DFQATT, CDR2 SNEGSKA (reference sequence). CDR3 length equals 15 residues. With 4 bases clipped from V and 6 bases from J, the junction kept 7 bases outside the gene matches. The CDR3 region is CSATDSGGAAGELFF. The CDR3 bases are TGCAGTGCTACTGATAGCGGGGGGGCCGCCGGGGAGCTGTTTTTT.

The chain is built from TRBV7-6 and TRBJ2-5; TRBD1 matches at 7 bases. V lost 1 base, J lost 5 bases, and 10 bases stayed unmatched. CDR1 SGHVS and CDR2 FNYEAQ come from the germline V gene. CDR3 length: 16 residues. The CDR3 loop reads CASSLVGGPGQETQYF. Written as DNA, the CDR3 is TGTGCCAGCAGCTTAGTAGGGGGCCCCGGTCAGGAGACCCAGTACTTC.

Only a few counts were recorded for this clone. The CDR3 region has the DNA TGTGCCATCAAAGGACAGGGGGCAAATGAAAAACTGTTTTTT. Its translation: CAIKGQGANEKLFF. The chain is built from TRBV10-3 and TRBJ1-4; 11 bases agree with TRBD1. The CDR3 totals 14 residues. CDR1 and CDR2 from the germline V gene are ENHRY and SYGVKD. J was trimmed by 5 bases and V by 7 bases; bases with no gene match: 3.

The V gene is TRBV18, the J gene TRBJ1-6, with a possible D match to TRBD1 (6 bases). Germline CDR1 reads KGHSH; CDR2 reads LQKENI. Trimming stripped 6 bases from V and 7 bases from J, with 10 bases between. The length of the CDR3 is 13 residues. The CDR3 coding sequence is TGTGCCAGCTCCGATAGGGGGAATTCACCCCTCCACTTT. Translated, it gives CASSDRGNSPLHF.

V is TRBV7-9 and J is TRBJ2-5; D is undetermined. Trimming took 5 bases from V and 8 from J, leaving 12 bases between them. The CDR3 runs to 12 residues. CDR1 and CDR2 (germline): SEHNR, FQNEAQ (reference sequence). The CDR3 nucleotides are TGTGCCAGCAGCCCGCAAACAGATACCCAGTACTTC. Protein: CASSPQTDTQYF.

This clone appeared once. The rearrangement uses TRBV2 and TRBJ1-2, with D possibly matching TRBD1 (6 bases). Looked up from germline, CDR1 is SNHLY and CDR2 is FYNNEI. The CDR3 extends over 14 amino acids. The V end was cut by 6 bases, the J end by 4 bases, with 15 bases between. The CDR3 nucleotides are TGTGCCAGCAGGCTTCGGGGGGCGGCCTATGGCTACACCTTC. Translation: CASRLRGAAYGYTF.

The rearrangement joins TRBV7-9 to TRBJ2-5; D ambiguous. The ends were cut back, 1 base at V and 5 bases at J, with 11 bases in the middle. Germline V gene data show CDR1 as SEHNR and CDR2 as FQNEAQ (reference sequence). This CDR3 contains 14 residues. The chain's CDR3 is CASSLVPGRETQYF. CDR3 nucleotide sequence: TGTGCCAGCAGCTTAGTTCCAGGAAGGGAGACCCAGTACTTC.

V usage is TRBV4-1 and J usage is TRBJ2-7, with TRBD1 matching over 8 bases. Germline-derived CDR1 and CDR2 are MGHRA and YSYEKL. The CDR3 is made up of 15 amino acids. The V gene end was trimmed by 1 base and the J gene end by 4 bases; junction bases not matched to a gene: 6. This chain's CDR3 is CASSQVPDRVYEQYF. The CDR3 DNA is TGCGCCAGCAGCCAAGTCCCGGACAGGGTTTACGAGCAGTACTTC.

The V and J genes are TRBV27 and TRBJ2-3, with 11 bases lining up with TRBD2. Germline V gene sequence: CDR1 MNHEY, CDR2 SMNVEV (reference sequence). Trimming at V came to 2 bases and at J to 4 bases, leaving 5 bases not matched to a gene. The CDR3 consists of 16 residues. CDR3 sequence (DNA): TGTGCCAGCAGTTTAACTAGCGGGGGTCGCGCAGATACGCAGTATTTT. Translated, it gives CASSLTSGGRADTQYF.

This chain joins TRBV5-1 and TRBJ1-1; TRBD1 agrees at 8 bases. CDR3 length equals 14 residues. Germline V lookup: CDR1 SGHRS, CDR2 YFSETQ. The J segment lost 1 base and the V segment lost 7 bases, leaving 6 bases of the junction unmatched. The CDR3 reads CASAETGANTEAFF. The CDR3 nucleotides are TGCGCCAGCGCAGAGACAGGGGCGAACACTGAAGCTTTCTTT.

The chain has TRBV27 and TRBJ1-5; TRBD1 aligns across 7 bases. The CDR3 contains 15 residues. Germline lookup yields CDR1 MNHEY and CDR2 SMNVEV (reference sequence). The V gene end was trimmed by 3 bases and the J gene end by 9 bases; junction bases not matched to a gene: 11. The DNA of the CDR3 is TGTGCCAGCAGTTTCCCTAGGGACAGCGTTCGGCCCCAGCATTTT. This translates into CASSFPRDSVRPQHF.

This rearrangement joins TRBV2 to TRBJ2-7, with TRBD1 matching over 8 bases. Germline lookup yields CDR1 SNHLY and CDR2 FYNNEI. CDR3 length equals 15 residues. J was trimmed by 1 base and V by 3 bases; bases with no gene match: 5. In nucleotides, the CDR3 is TGTGCCAGCAGTGACCCCACAGGGGGTTCCTACGAGCAGTACTTC. Protein: CASSDPTGGSYEQYF. Based on the CDR3 plus reference TRBV2 and TRBJ2-7, the full variable domain is EPEVTQTPSHQVTQMGQEVILRCVPISNHLYFYWYRQILGQKVEFLVSFYNNEISEKSEIFDDQFSVERPDGSNFTLKIRSTKLEDSAMYFCASSDPTGGSYEQYFGPGTRLTVT.

The chain links TRBV19 to TRBJ1-2, with 9 nucleotides matching TRBD1. CDR1 is LNHDA and CDR2 is SQIVND in the germline V gene (reference sequence). V shed 4 bases, J shed 6 bases, and the junction held 6 bases outside the gene matches. The CDR3 covers 14 residues. CDR3 region: CASSTRDRVNGYTF. CDR3 nucleotide sequence: TGTGCCAGTAGTACCCGGGACAGGGTAAATGGCTACACCTTC. Full variable domain (outside the CDR3, taken from reference TRBV19 and TRBJ1-2): DGGITQSPKYLFRKEGQNVTLSCEQNLNHDAMYWYRQDPGQGLRLIYYSQIVNDFQKGDIAEGYSVSREKKESFPLTVTSAQKNPTAFYLCASSTRDRVNGYTFGSGTRLTVV.

The rearrangement links TRBV11-2 to TRBJ1-2, with a weak D call TRBD1 (6 bases). This CDR3 spans 16 amino acids. Trimming took off 8 bases at V and 1 base at J, with 20 bases between the two ends. Germline CDR1 and CDR2: SGHAT and FQNNGV. The CDR3 sequence is CASRGAGLRGNYGYTF. The CDR3 DNA reads as TGTGCCAGCCGAGGGGCAGGACTCAGGGGTAACTATGGCTACACCTTC.

The chain employs TRBV2 and TRBJ1-2, with 8 positions matching TRBD1. Trimming at V came to 5 bases and at J to 5 bases, leaving 10 bases not matched to a gene. Per germline, CDR1 SNHLY and CDR2 FYNNEI. This CDR3 is 15 amino acids long. CDR3 nucleotide sequence: TGTGCCAGCAGTAACACTCCAGGGGGCGGTTATGGCTACACCTTC. Protein product: CASSNTPGGGYGYTF.

The chain recombines TRBV19 with TRBJ1-2, with 7 bases lining up with TRBD1. Germline V CDR1 and CDR2: LNHDA, SQIVND (reference sequence). This CDR3 is 14 amino acids long. The trim removed 4 bases at V and 2 bases at J, leaving 4 bases unmatched. CDR3 residues: CASSTRGQNYGYTF. CDR3 coding DNA: TGTGCCAGTAGTACGAGGGGACAGAACTATGGCTACACCTTC.

This rearrangement joins TRBV19 to TRBJ1-4; D may be TRBD1 (6 bases). Germline CDR1 reads LNHDA; CDR2 reads SQIVND (reference sequence). The CDR3 loop spans 12 amino acids. V was pared by 6 bases and J by 12 bases, with 14 bases between. CDR3 protein: CASRRQGGELFF. CDR3 nucleotide sequence: TGTGCCAGTAGGAGGCAAGGGGGGGAACTGTTTTTT.

The V gene is TRBV30, the J gene TRBJ1-2, with D perhaps TRBD1 (5 bases). This CDR3 contains 16 residues. Germline assignment: CDR1 GTSNPN and CDR2 SVGIG (reference sequence). Trimming left V 4 bases short and J 0 bases short, with 18 bases between. CDR3 sequence (DNA): TGTGCCTGGATAGGTGGGGGGAGTACCCCTAACTATGGCTACACCTTC. It codes for CAWIGGGSTPNYGYTF. The variable domain in full, completed from reference TRBV30 and TRBJ1-2, reads SQTIHQWPATLVQPVGSPLSLECTVEGTSNPNLYWYRQAAGRGLQLLFYSVGIGQISSEVPQNLSASRPQDRQFILSSKKLLLSDSGFYLCAWIGGGSTPNYGYTFGSGTRLTVV.

The chain combines TRBV2 with TRBJ1-2, with a tentative D call TRBD1 (5 bases). Germline V CDR1 and CDR2: SNHLY, FYNNEI. The V end was cut by 4 bases, the J end by 2 bases, with 14 bases between. The CDR3 is 15 amino acids. CDR3 nucleotides: TGTGCCAGCAGTGCGGGGGGAACTGCCAACTATGGCTACACCTTC. Its translation: CASSAGGTANYGYTF.

The chain employs TRBV12-3 or TRBV12-4 and TRBJ1-5, with D perhaps TRBD1 (6 bases). V shed 5 bases and J shed 9 bases, with 11 bases lying between them. The CDR3 is 12 amino acids. The CDR3 here is CASSPTGWPQHF. The CDR3 coding sequence is TGTGCCAGCAGTCCCACAGGGTGGCCCCAGCATTTT.

This clone showed up just once. CDR3 in amino acids: CASSVIGGYGYTF. The CDR3 nucleotides are TGCGCCAGCAGCGTAATAGGGGGCTATGGCTACACCTTC. J is TRBJ1-2 and V is TRBV5-1; possible D gene TRBD1, 6 bases. Germline loops: CDR1 SGHRS, CDR2 YFSETQ. The CDR3 contains 13 residues. Trimming took off 4 bases at V and 4 bases at J, with 11 bases between the two ends.

The V and J genes are TRBV12-2 and TRBJ2-7; the table gives TRBD1 as D, unverified against the DNA. TRBV12-2 has pseudogene status. CDR3 length: 18 residues. This CDR3 reads CASRLGKNRGLADYEQYF. CDR3 DNA: TGTGCAAGTCGCTTAGGAAAGAACAGGGGGCTGGCCGATTACGAGCAGTACTTC.

This clone was observed a few times. The chain is built from TRBV9 and TRBJ2-3, with 7 bases fitting TRBD2. There are 17 residues in the CDR3. V shed 2 bases and J 4 bases; nucleotides not matched to a gene: 13. Germline CDR1 and CDR2: SGDLS and YYNGEE. CDR3 residues: CASSVFPTSVGADTQYF. The CDR3 DNA reads TGTGCCAGCAGCGTCTTTCCTACTAGCGTGGGGGCAGATACGCAGTATTTT.

J is TRBJ2-2 and V is TRBV3-1 (or the pseudogene TRBV3-2), with 8 bases that match TRBD2. From germline, CDR1 is LGHDT and CDR2 YNNKEL (reference sequence). The length of the CDR3 is 16 residues. The V segment lost 1 base and the J segment 2 bases; nucleotides outside the gene matches: 3. The chain's CDR3 is CASSQVLAGNTGELFF. As DNA, the CDR3 is TGTGCCAGCAGCCAAGTTTTAGCGGGAAACACCGGGGAGCTGTTTTTT.